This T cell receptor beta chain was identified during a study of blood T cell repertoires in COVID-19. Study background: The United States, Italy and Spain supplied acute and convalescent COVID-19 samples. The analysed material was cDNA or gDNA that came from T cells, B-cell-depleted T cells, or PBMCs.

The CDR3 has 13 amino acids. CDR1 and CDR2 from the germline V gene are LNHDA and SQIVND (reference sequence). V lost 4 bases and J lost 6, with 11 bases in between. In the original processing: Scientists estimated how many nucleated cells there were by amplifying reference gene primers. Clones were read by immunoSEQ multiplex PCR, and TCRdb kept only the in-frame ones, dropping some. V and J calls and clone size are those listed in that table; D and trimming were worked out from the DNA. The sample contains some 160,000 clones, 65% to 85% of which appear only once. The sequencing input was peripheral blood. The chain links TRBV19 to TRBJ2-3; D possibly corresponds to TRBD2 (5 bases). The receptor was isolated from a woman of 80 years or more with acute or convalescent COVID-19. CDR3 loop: CASSNPGSDTQYF. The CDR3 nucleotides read TGTGCCAGTAGTAACCCGGGGAGCGATACGCAGTATTTT.